This T cell receptor beta chain was sequenced in a study of cytomegalovirus exposure and HLA in healthy donors. General observations from the study: The authors later linked a missense DCLRE1C variant to TCR beta V- and J-gene trimming. Links to common viral pathogens appeared, in a later analysis, for several of the most significant clusters. The authors enumerated 150 to 200 TCR beta chains as linked to cytomegalovirus.

With respect to this clone: What it binds is not known. A read error may produce the germline difference seen at one junction end.

PCR amplification relied on 60 Vbeta primers (plus 13 Jbeta primers). Using immunoSEQ multiplex PCR, the repertoire was profiled, and TCRdb retains in-frame clones only, with some absent. This sample has approximately 220,000 clones, with 76% found just once. Germline CDR1 reads SEHNR; CDR2 reads FQNEAQ (reference sequence). This CDR3 has 16 amino acids. The gene calls are TRBV7-9 and TRBJ2-7; D perhaps matches TRBD1 (6 bases). Sequenced material: PBMCs. This TCR came from a man aged 18-30 years in good health and CMV-seronegative. The CDR3 spells CSSSLPNQDRTYEQYF. For the CDR3, the DNA is TGTTCCAGCAGCTTACCTAACCAAGACAGGACCTACGAGCAGTACTTC.